The sequence of this TCR beta chain was determined in a study of blood T cell repertoires in COVID-19. CDR1 KGHSH and CDR2 LQKENI come from the germline V gene. The junction had 8 bases not matched to a gene; V was cut back by 2 bases and J by 7 bases. The CDR3 is 14 amino acids. This clone has only a few counts. Data came from immunoSEQ multiplex PCR; TCRdb stores just in-frame clones and leaves some out. The sample comprises 300,000 to 450,000 clones, 70% to 90% of which are singletons, and roughly 2.1% rests with the top ten. The sequence was collected from an older woman with COVID-19, enrolled during active disease. The rearrangement uses TRBV18 and TRBJ2-7; the match to TRBD1 covers 7 bases. Input material: peripheral blood. CDR3 DNA sequence: TGTGCCAGCTCACCAGGAGGACAGGATAGAGAGCAGTACTTC. Residues: CASSPGGQDREQYF.